What follows describes a single TCR beta chain. This specimen belongs to a study of shared clonotypes between healthy human individuals. Study-level information: Per-donor plates numbered three CD4 naive, three CD4 memory, two CD8 naive and one CD8 memory.

The CDR3 contains 14 residues. CDR1 MNHNS and CDR2 SASEGT come from the germline V gene. J lost 6 bases, V lost 8 bases, and 5 bases had no gene match. Sequencing was performed with immunoSEQ multiplex PCR; in TCRdb, only in-frame clones are kept and a portion is missing. The repertoire holds some 2.1 million clones, roughly 94% seen once, with 0.13% in the top ten. This rearrangement joins TRBV6-1 to TRBJ2-1, with 12 positions matching TRBD1. The source is a man younger than 35 in good health. The specimen was naive CD4+ T cells sorted from blood. Subset here: CD45RA+ positively selected. CDR3 loop: CASGRDRGPNEQFF. CDR3 coding DNA: TGTGCCAGCGGCCGGGACAGGGGGCCCAATGAGCAGTTCTTC.